This T cell receptor (beta chain) comes out of a study of T cell repertoires in cytomegalovirus infection. Notes on the study in general: The response measured ex vivo was dominated by TCR beta clonotypes (HLA-C-restricted and CMV-specific).

This clonotype was seen many times. Its target is unknown. Trimming removed 0 bases at V and 2 bases at J, with 5 bases between. The CDR3 sequence is 15 residues long. The germline gives CDR1 LGHNT, CDR2 FRNRAP. Each CDR3 protein gets one entry after TCRdb re-called the reads with MiXCR. The sample lists more than 250,000 distinct CDR3 sequences, 20% to 30% occurring once. The sequence came from a human donor in good health (CMV status not recorded). Some clones in this sample may be carry-over from other donors' samples. This sequence joins TRBV12-5 and TRBJ2-6, with D maybe TRBD1 (5 bases). The sample in question was cultured PBMCs, obtained from culture after CMV antigen stimulation. CDR3 in DNA: TGTGCTAGTGGTTTGGTAGGGGCTGGGGCCAACGTCCTGACTTTC. Protein: CASGLVGAGANVLTF.